This TCR beta chain originates from a study of OX40 agonist ivuxolimab in advanced cancers. Study details: Patients with hepatocellular carcinoma, melanoma, renal cell or head and neck cancer made up the dose-escalation patients.

The germline CDR1 and CDR2 sequences are LNHDA and SQIVND (reference sequence). This CDR3 is 15 amino acids long. Trimming removed 1 base at V and 5 bases at J, with 14 bases between. Using immunoSEQ multiplex PCR, the repertoire was profiled, and TCRdb retains in-frame clones only, with some absent. The sample has 95,000 to 150,000 clones, around 93% seen once; the top ten hold approximately 0.15%. Broader study findings: Still undetermined is the antigen specificity of the expanded peripheral T cells.

A note on this clone: The antigen is not known.

Patients were ineligible given autoimmune disease history or systemic immunosuppression. This TCR derives from an adult with an advanced solid tumor such as melanoma, head and neck, liver or kidney cancer. Specimen: CD4+ or CD8+ T cells sorted from blood, collected in a trial of the OX40 agonist ivuxolimab. The chain uses TRBV19 and TRBJ1-1; D possibly corresponds to TRBD1 (5 bases). In nucleotides, the CDR3 is TGTGCCAGTAGTATAGTGGGGAGGGGAAGAACTGAAGCTTTCTTT. It translates to CASSIVGRGRTEAFF.